These 12 T cell receptor beta chains share one sample of origin, sequenced in a study of cytomegalovirus exposure and HLA in healthy donors. Data came from immunoSEQ multiplex PCR; TCRdb stores just in-frame clones and leaves some out. The data contain approximately 160,000 clones, approximately 86% of them seen just once; the ten biggest clones take up 2% to 2.5%. Sequenced sample: PBMCs. Receptors were obtained from a man under 40 in good health and CMV-seropositive.

This clone was seen only once. The chain uses TRBV5-1 and TRBJ2-6; D gene uncertain. The V gene's germline CDR1 is SGHRS and CDR2 YFSETQ. V was shortened by 1 base and J by 0 bases, with 14 bases between the two germline ends. The length of the CDR3 is 18 residues. CDR3 region: CASSLTSAASSGANVLTF. For the CDR3, the DNA is TGCGCCAGCAGCTTGACGTCGGCGGCTAGCTCTGGGGCCAACGTCCTGACTTTC.

The chain couples TRBV4-3 to TRBJ2-3; 7 bases align to TRBD2. This CDR3 spans 16 amino acids. Germline CDR1 LGHNA, CDR2 YSLEER. Unmatched junction bases numbered 6, after V lost 0 bases and J lost 3 bases. The CDR3 DNA reads as TGCGCCAGCAGCCAAGATTGGGGGGGGACGACAGATACGCAGTATTTT. It yields the protein CASSQDWGGTTDTQYF.

This chain uses TRBV28 with TRBJ1-5, with 7 bases identical to TRBD1. This CDR3 is built from 17 residues. CDR1 is MDHEN and CDR2 is SYDVKM in the germline V gene. V shed 5 bases and J 2 bases; nucleotides not matched to a gene: 12. The CDR3 DNA reads TGTGCCAGCAGTCTGCCGCCGGGACAGCGGGGCAATCAGCCCCAGCATTTT. Protein product: CASSLPPGQRGNQPQHF.

The J gene is TRBJ1-2, the V gene TRBV30; TRBD1 matches at 9 bases. This CDR3 has 12 amino acids. V lost 8 bases, J lost 8 bases, and 9 bases stayed unmatched. Germline-derived CDR1 and CDR2 are GTSNPN and SVGIG (reference sequence). CDR3 nucleotides: TGTGCCACACAGGGGGCAGGAGGCGGCTACACCTTC. Its translation: CATQGAGGGYTF. Using reference TRBV30 and TRBJ1-2 for the parts outside the CDR3, the full variable domain is SQTIHQWPATLVQPVGSPLSLECTVEGTSNPNLYWYRQAAGRGLQLLFYSVGIGQISSEVPQNLSASRPQDRQFILSSKKLLLSDSGFYLCATQGAGGGYTFGSGTRLTVV.

The V call is TRBV19, the J call TRBJ1-5; TRBD1 might be the D (5 bases). Germline V gene sequence: CDR1 LNHDA, CDR2 SQIVND (reference sequence). Trimming removed 2 bases from V and 0 bases from J, with 8 bases in between. The CDR3 is 15 residues long. CDR3 nucleotides: TGTGCCAGTAGTATAAGGCAGGGTAGCAATCAGCCCCAGCATTTT. As protein: CASSIRQGSNQPQHF.

This chain joins TRBV30 and TRBJ2-4; 9 bases align to TRBD1. The ends lost 6 bases at V and 1 base at J; junction bases unmatched: 7. Germline-derived CDR1 and CDR2 are GTSNPN and SVGIG (reference sequence). This CDR3 has 15 residues. CDR3 in DNA: TGTGCCTGCGGGGGACAGGGTTGGGCCAAAAACATTCAGTACTTC. It specifies CACGGQGWAKNIQYF.

CDR3 loop: CASTGLAGGPYNEQFF. Written as DNA, the CDR3 is TGTGCCTCCACTGGACTAGCGGGGGGGCCGTACAATGAGCAGTTCTTC. This sequence joins TRBV30 and TRBJ2-1, with 15 positions matching TRBD2. Germline lookup yields CDR1 GTSNPN and CDR2 SVGIG (reference sequence). V lost 7 bases to trimming and J lost 4 bases; unmatched junction nucleotides: 8. The CDR3 is 16 residues long.

This chain uses TRBV4-3 with TRBJ1-6; no definite D call. V lost 1 base to trimming and J lost 3 bases, with 10 bases between them. Germline CDR1 is LGHNA and CDR2 is YSLEER. The CDR3 loop spans 16 amino acids. The CDR3 sequence: CASSQGGRFYNSPLHF. CDR3 DNA sequence: TGCGCCAGCAGCCAAGGCGGCAGATTCTATAATTCACCCCTCCACTTT.

The gene calls are TRBV15 and TRBJ2-7; 11 bases agree with TRBD1. V trimming: 0 bases; J trimming: 5 bases; junction bases outside the gene matches: 3. From germline, CDR1 is LNHNV and CDR2 YYDKDF (reference sequence). This CDR3 has 15 residues. The CDR3, as DNA: TGTGCCACCAGCAGAGATAGGACAGGGGGCCACGAGCAGTACTTC. It yields the protein CATSRDRTGGHEQYF.

The chain combines TRBV7-2 with TRBJ1-2; the D is unclear. Germline V lookup: CDR1 SGHTA, CDR2 FQGNSA. The CDR3 length is 14 residues. Trimming removed 1 base at V and 4 bases at J, with 10 bases between. CDR3: CASSLVRFGYGYTF. The CDR3 nucleotides read TGTGCCAGCAGCTTAGTGAGGTTCGGCTATGGCTACACCTTC.

The rearrangement uses TRBV11-2 and TRBJ2-7; 9 bases are a match to TRBD1. V shed 4 bases and J 1 base; nucleotides not matched to a gene: 2. Germline loops: CDR1 SGHAT, CDR2 FQNNGV. The CDR3 extends over 14 amino acids. CDR3 sequence reads: CASSSTGGSYEQYF. CDR3 sequence (DNA): TGTGCCAGCAGCTCGACAGGGGGGTCCTACGAGCAGTACTTC.

This clone was counted a single time. The CDR3 DNA reads TGTGCCAGCAGCTTAGTGGCGGGTTATGAGCAGTTCTTC. Its translation is CASSLVAGYEQFF. The chain joins TRBV7-8 to TRBJ2-1; a possible D gene is TRBD2 (5 bases). The CDR3 has 13 residues. V was trimmed by 1 base and J by 8 bases, leaving 9 bases between them. The germline V gene encodes CDR1 SGHVS and CDR2 FQNEAQ.